This TCR beta chain was identified during a study of shared T cell receptors in the human thymus. This clone occurred once. The V end was cut by 5 bases, the J end by 1 base, with 14 bases between. The V gene's germline CDR1 is SQVTM and CDR2 ANQGSEA. The CDR3 is 14 amino acids. Profiling relied on immunoSEQ multiplex PCR, and the TCRdb table lists in-frame clones only, not all of them. Of about 610,000 clones listed, around nine tenths are singletons. A further study also used this sample, focusing on human thymus T cells. From that study: Gene usage for V and J segments appeared biased in thymic and blood repertoires.

The chain joins TRBV29-1 to TRBJ1-1, with D perhaps matching TRBD1 (6 bases). The TCR sequence derives from a boy younger than two with a congenital heart defect. The source material was thymocytes. CDR3 region: CSVLPRQANTEAFF. The CDR3 DNA reads as TGCAGCGTTCTTCCGCGACAGGCGAACACTGAAGCTTTCTTT. Looking up the rest from reference TRBV29-1 and TRBJ1-1 gives the full variable domain: SAVISQKPSRDICQRGTSLTIQCQVDSQVTMMFWYRQQPGQSLTLIATANQGSEATYESGFVIDKFPISRPNLTFSTLTVSNMSPEDSSIYLCSVLPRQANTEAFFGQGTRLTVV.